This TCR beta chain was retrieved from a study of blood T cell repertoires in COVID-19. The wider study: From the United States, Italy and Spain came samples of acute and convalescent COVID-19.

Original analysis: How many nucleated cells were present was estimated from reference gene primer amplification. Profiled with immunoSEQ multiplex PCR; TCRdb holds only in-frame clones, not every one. That table is the source of V, J and clone size, and D and trimming were worked out from the DNA. The sample lists about 270,000 clones, about 87% occurring once. The study drew participants aged about 18 to 95 years from some 23 US areas. Participants reported their clinical history, and cohort assignment relied on those reports. This clone is a singleton in its sample. Trimming pared 5 bases from V and 3 bases from J, leaving 15 bases between. CDR1 and CDR2 (germline): LNHDA, SQIVND (reference sequence). The CDR3 totals 15 residues.

The V and J genes are TRBV19 and TRBJ2-3, with a tentative D call TRBD2 (6 bases). This TCR was recovered from a woman in her 30s with acute COVID-19. Specimen: PBMCs or T cells enriched from blood (not recorded which). CDR3 loop: CASSPDGRTTDTQYF. The CDR3 DNA reads TGTGCCAGTAGTCCGGACGGGAGAACAACAGATACGCAGTATTTT.